This TCR beta chain was found in a study of blood T cell repertoires in COVID-19. A single count supports this clone. Measured with immunoSEQ multiplex PCR; TCRdb has only the in-frame clones, and not every one. The sample has 50,000 or so clones; 65% to 85% are singletons. Germline V gives CDR1 LNHDA, CDR2 SQIVND (reference sequence). Trimming cost V 6 bases and J 4 bases; bases outside gene matches: 4. This CDR3 comprises 14 residues. The receptor comes from a human donor with active or convalescent COVID-19. The donor label of this sample is uncertain. Sequences were obtained from peripheral blood. The chain carries TRBV19 and TRBJ2-2, with 8 nucleotides matching TRBD2. The CDR3 nucleotides read TGTGCCAGTAGGGGACTAGGGAGCACCGGGGAGCTGTTTTTT. It translates to CASRGLGSTGELFF. Looking up the rest from reference TRBV19 and TRBJ2-2 gives the full variable domain: DGGITQSPKYLFRKEGQNVTLSCEQNLNHDAMYWYRQDPGQGLRLIYYSQIVNDFQKGDIAEGYSVSREKKESFPLTVTSAQKNPTAFYLCASRGLGSTGELFFGEGSRLTVL.